The clone carrying this T cell receptor beta chain showed up just a few times. Its cognate antigen is unknown. This sample was taken from a study of T-cell memory formation after mild COVID-19. For the study at large: TCR clusters showed largely donor specificity. Study findings and constraints: The finding that pre-infection memory included some responding clones suggested that cross-reactive memory joined. Balance between CD4 and CD8 was seen in clones contracting day 15 to 85, and a CD4+ lean was seen in later expanders. CM and EM subsets held most contracting CD4+ clones; EMRA held CD8+ ones.

One entry per CDR3 protein, called by TCRdb with MiXCR from the 5' RACE reads. The sample shows about 390,000 distinct CDR3 sequences, more than 20% of them seen only once. This CDR3 is built from 13 residues. Trimming cost V 8 bases and J 5 bases, with 15 bases left between them. Germline CDR1 and CDR2: LNHNV and YYDKDF (reference sequence). The sample was PBMCs or a T cell subset sorted from them (not recorded which). V usage is TRBV15 and J usage is TRBJ1-1, with D possibly matching TRBD1 (6 bases). The TCR originated in an adult woman who had mild COVID-19 (a few samples of this study predate the infection). Cell type and time point are not known. The CDR3 DNA reads TGTGCCACCCGGGACATTAGGAGAACTGAAGCTTTCTTT. Translated, it gives CATRDIRRTEAFF.